This is a list of T cell receptor beta chains from one sample in a study of T cell clones after liver transplantation. The assay was immunoSEQ multiplex PCR, and TCRdb's table has in-frame clones only and misses some. The sample contains approximately 6,300 clones, roughly 78% of which appear only once. The sample in question was CD8+ T cells from blood, obtained 24 months after liver transplant. The receptors derive from a human patient who received a liver transplant. The graft donor may be the source of some T cells. Both conserved end residues are trimmed from each CDR3.

v_call	j_call	cdr3_aa
TRBV27	TRBJ2-7	ASRPGQGSLGNEQY
TRBV7-2	TRBJ2-1	ASSLVVSPEDSSYNEQF
TRBV18	TRBJ2-5	ASSPDNLQETQY
TRBV9	TRBJ2-1	ASSGQGYEQF
TRBV9	TRBJ1-1	ASSAEIGLNTEAF
TRBV28	TRBJ1-2	ASSLRGAGGYT
TRBV5-1	TRBJ2-5	ASSLISWTAGQGTQY
TRBV19	TRBJ2-7	ASSPLTGGEQY
TRBV5-1	TRBJ2-7	ASSLGLAGGPPYEQY
TRBV6-5	TRBJ2-3	ASSYTDGTDTQY
TRBV7-9	TRBJ2-1	ASKLAGGLYNEQF
TRBV7-7	TRBJ1-2	ASSLVGRVQDGYT
TRBV7-8	TRBJ2-1	ASSLVVYNEQF
TRBV7-9	TRBJ2-3	ASRAKGPRRLDTQY
TRBV29-1	TRBJ2-7	SVGTHSFYEQY
TRBV4-2	TRBJ1-1	ASSWTEFPNTEAF
TRBV7-9	TRBJ1-6	ASSPTRQGNSPLH
TRBV7-6	TRBJ2-1	ASSNGSSYNEQF
TRBV5-4	TRBJ2-7	ASSSGGYEQY
TRBV28	TRBJ1-4	ASSPHYSATNEKLF
TRBV13	TRBJ2-1	ASSSLRTSGGPYNEQF
TRBV4-3	TRBJ2-3	ASSQDGGLAGEDTDTQY
TRBV5-4	TRBJ1-5	ASSLDRGDGQPQH
TRBV30	TRBJ2-7	AWRFGMRVYEQY
TRBV6-1	TRBJ1-6	ASNPGIGTLH
TRBV5-1	TRBJ2-3	ASSSGTGDTDTQY
TRBV10-3	TRBJ2-3	AINEERAGARTDTQY
TRBV6-5	TRBJ2-3	ASSGDTSSTDTQY
TRBV25-1	TRBJ2-7	ASSPGHEQY
TRBV10-3	TRBJ2-1	AISPGQGYNEQF
TRBV6-1	TRBJ2-2	ASSVGQGVSGTGELF
TRBV28	TRBJ2-1	ASSLDPNEQF
TRBV6-1	TRBJ2-7	ASRTGTDHYEQY
TRBV27	TRBJ2-7	ASSLAGVYEQY
TRBV11-3	TRBJ2-4	ASSSWDGQMY
TRBV6-5	TRBJ2-7	ASSTRTGDEQY
TRBV19	TRBJ2-7	ASSAWQGKGEQY